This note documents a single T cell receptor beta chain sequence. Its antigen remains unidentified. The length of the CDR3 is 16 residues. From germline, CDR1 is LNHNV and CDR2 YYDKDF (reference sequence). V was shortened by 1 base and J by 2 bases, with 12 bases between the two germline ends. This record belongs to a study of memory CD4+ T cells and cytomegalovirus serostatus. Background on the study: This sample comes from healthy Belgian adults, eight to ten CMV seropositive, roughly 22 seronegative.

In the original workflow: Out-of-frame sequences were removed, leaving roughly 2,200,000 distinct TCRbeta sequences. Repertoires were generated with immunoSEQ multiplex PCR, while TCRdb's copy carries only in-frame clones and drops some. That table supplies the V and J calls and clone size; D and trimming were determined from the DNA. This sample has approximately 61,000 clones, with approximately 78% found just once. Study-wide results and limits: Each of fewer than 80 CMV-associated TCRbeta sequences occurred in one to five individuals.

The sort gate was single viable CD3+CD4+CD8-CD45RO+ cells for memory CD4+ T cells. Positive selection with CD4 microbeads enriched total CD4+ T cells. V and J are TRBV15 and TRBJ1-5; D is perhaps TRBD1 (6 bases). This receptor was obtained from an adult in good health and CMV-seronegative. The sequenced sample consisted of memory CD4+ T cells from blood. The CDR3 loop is CATSRGGNRGNQPQHF. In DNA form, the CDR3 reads TGTGCCACCAGCAGAGGAGGGAACAGGGGCAATCAGCCCCAGCATTTT.